The clone carrying this T cell receptor (beta chain) was observed a handful of times. Semi-nested PCR with Nested Universal Primer A followed constant-region reverse priming of full-length variable regions. TCRdb called the 5' RACE reads again in MiXCR, with one record for every CDR3 protein. This sample has 55,000 to 80,000 distinct CDR3 sequences; 22% occur once, and the top ten carry 2.5% to 3%. The receptor comes from a female donor with breast cancer. The sequenced material came from memory CD4+ T cells sorted from a lymph node. The sample's subset: memory CD4+ T cells, CD4+CD45RO+CD25-.

The CDR3 DNA is TGTGCCACCAGCAGAGGTGGCGCGGGAGGGCACAATACGCAGTATTTT. Protein product: CATSRGGAGGHNTQYF. The chain combines TRBV15 with TRBJ2-3; 9 nucleotides match TRBD2. The ends lost 1 base at V and 7 bases at J; junction bases unmatched: 9. Germline V gives CDR1 LNHNV, CDR2 YYDKDF (reference sequence). This CDR3 has 16 amino acids.